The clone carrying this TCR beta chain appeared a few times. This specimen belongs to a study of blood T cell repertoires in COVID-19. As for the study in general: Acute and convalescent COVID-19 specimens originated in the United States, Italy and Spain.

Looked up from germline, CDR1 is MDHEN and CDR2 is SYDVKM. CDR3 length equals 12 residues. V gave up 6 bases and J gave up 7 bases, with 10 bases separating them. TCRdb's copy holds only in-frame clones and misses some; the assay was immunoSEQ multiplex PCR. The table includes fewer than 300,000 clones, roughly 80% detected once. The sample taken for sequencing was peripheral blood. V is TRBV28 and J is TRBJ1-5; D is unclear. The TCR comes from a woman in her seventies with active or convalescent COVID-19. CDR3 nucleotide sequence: TGTGCCAGCAGGGAATCGGGGCAGCCCCAGCATTTT. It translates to CASRESGQPQHF.